This T cell receptor (beta chain) was observed in a study of CD8+CD57+ T cells in acquired aplastic anemia. Genomic DNA constituted the template upon which TCR beta VDJ and CDR3 profiling was performed. From the reads, TCRdb called clonotypes with MiXCR, one entry per CDR3 protein. The sample includes around 220,000 distinct CDR3 sequences, around 49% of them seen just once. All sequencing subjects had displayed CD8+CD57+ cell expansion on flow cytometry. The sample taken for sequencing was sorted CD4+, CD8+, or CD8+CD57+ T cells (not recorded which) from PBMCs. The TCR comes from a human donor with aplastic anemia.

The CDR3 nucleotides are TGCGCCAGCAGCTTGGGGGCAGATGGAAACACCATATATTTT. It specifies CASSLGADGNTIYF. The chain employs TRBV5-1 and TRBJ1-3; no clear D gene. CDR3 length equals 14 residues. V was cut by 0 bases and J by 3 bases, with 7 bases left in between. In germline, CDR1 is SGHRS, CDR2 YFSETQ.